The clone carrying this T cell receptor beta chain was counted at least ten times. The data derive from a study of T-cell reconstitution after alpha-beta-depleted transplantation in children. Germline CDR1 is MNHNS and CDR2 is SASEGT. The CDR3 is 13 residues long. J lost 4 bases, V lost 6 bases, and 3 bases had no gene match. Preparation of the TCRbeta library used unique molecular identifiers. TCRdb independently ran MiXCR on the PCR reads; one entry per CDR3 protein. The data contain some 200,000 distinct CDR3 sequences, under 9.5% of them singletons. The sequenced sample was PBMCs from the stem cell graft donor, obtained from the stem cell graft. This TCR came from a human donor who donated a stem cell graft to a child with acute lymphoblastic leukemia. The J gene is TRBJ2-7, the V gene TRBV6-1; TRBD1 matches 10 bases. The CDR3 spells CASRAGQGYEQYF. The DNA for the CDR3 is TGTGCCAGCAGGGCGGGACAGGGGTACGAGCAGTACTTC.